This T cell receptor (beta chain) is from a study of T cells in Graves' hyperthyroidism and ophthalmopathy. In its sample, this clonotype was seen many times. TCR beta CDR3 regions were amplified from RNA. When the TCR CDR3 underwent first-round RT-PCR, the HTBI primer set was used. Each CDR3 protein is one row after TCRdb ran MiXCR on the multiplex PCR reads. The data contain 500,000 to 650,000 distinct CDR3 sequences, just under 20% of them singletons. Patients showing uncontrolled infection, other autoimmune disease, pregnancy or lactation were ineligible. Germline values: CDR1 DFQATT, CDR2 SNEGSKA (reference sequence). V lost 5 bases, J lost 0 bases, and 9 bases stayed unmatched. CDR3 size: 15 residues.

V is TRBV20-1 and J is TRBJ1-1, with TRBD1 identical over 7 bases. Sequencing was carried out using blood. The TCR was taken from a man between 40 and 49 years old with Graves' ophthalmopathy. CDR3 DNA sequence: TGCAGTGCTGCGCTCCTAGGGGGCCTGAACACTGAAGCTTTCTTT. Protein sequence: CSAALLGGLNTEAFF.